What follows is one T cell receptor (beta chain) and its context. This CDR3 region has 15 residues. Germline CDR1 reads SGHTA; CDR2 reads FQGTGA. V was pared by 3 bases and J by 3 bases, with 5 bases of the junction left unmatched. Per the study methods: How many nucleated cells were present was estimated from reference gene primer amplification. Here immunoSEQ multiplex PCR was the method, and the copy in TCRdb shows in-frame clones only, minus some. Clone size and V and J calls were adopted from that table, with D and trimming inferred from the DNA. Among over 50,000 clones, around 78% were seen once, and the ten largest hold 15%. The entry originates in a study of blood T cell repertoires in COVID-19.

Sequences were obtained from peripheral blood. The receptor was isolated from a human donor with active or convalescent COVID-19. The donor label of this sample is uncertain. The chain carries TRBV7-3 and TRBJ2-3, with TRBD2 matching over 8 bases. CDR3 in amino acids: CASSFSGTWTDTQYF. CDR3 in DNA: TGTGCCAGCAGCTTTAGCGGGACTTGGACAGATACGCAGTATTTT. Supplemented by reference TRBV7-3 and TRBJ2-3, the full variable domain reads GAGVSQTPSNKVTEKGKYVELRCDPISGHTALYWYRQSLGQGPEFLIYFQGTGAADDSGLPNDRFFAVRPEGSVSTLKIQRTERGDSAVYLCASSFSGTWTDTQYFGPGTRLTVL.